Sequencing of this T cell receptor (beta chain) was carried out in a study of T cells in localized non-small cell lung cancer. There are 13 residues in the CDR3. V lost 1 base, J lost 5 bases, and 9 bases lay in between. From germline, CDR1 is LGHNA and CDR2 YSLEER. The table came from immunoSEQ multiplex PCR; TCRdb's copy has only in-frame clones and leaves some out. Of about 59,000 clones detected, approximately 89% appear once; the ten largest clones hold 15% to 20%. This clone was seen only once. This chain joins TRBV4-3 and TRBJ2-7; tentative D call: TRBD1 (7 bases). The TCR sequence derives from a man between 40 and 70 years old with stage I lung adenocarcinoma. The sequencing used peripheral blood, collected before any cancer treatment. CDR3 region: CASSQAGGHEQYF. In DNA form, the CDR3 reads TGCGCCAGCAGCCAAGCAGGGGGGCACGAGCAGTACTTC.